The next 10 T cell receptor beta chains were all read from a single sample in a study of T-cell reconstitution after alpha-beta-depleted transplantation in children. Unique molecular identifiers were incorporated during preparation of the TCRbeta library. TCRdb redid the calling of the PCR reads with MiXCR, one entry per CDR3 protein. The table shows under 850,000 distinct CDR3 sequences, with around 12% occurring only once. Sequencing used PBMCs, obtained before TCRalphabeta/CD19-depleted stem cell transplant. All receptors come from a girl aged 2-15 years with congenital amegakaryocytic thrombocytopenia, due to receive a stem cell transplant.

This clonotype appeared a few times. The chain carries TRBV7-9 and TRBJ2-1; 13 bases are shared with TRBD2. The germline V gene encodes CDR1 SEHNR and CDR2 FQNEAQ (reference sequence). The trim removed 4 bases at V and 6 bases at J, leaving 9 bases unmatched. The CDR3 loop spans 17 amino acids. In DNA form, the CDR3 reads TGTGCCAGCAGCTCCCCTCAGGGACTAGCGGGACTCAATGAGCAGTTCTTC. Its protein product is CASSSPQGLAGLNEQFF.

This clonotype came up a few times. The V call is TRBV13, the J call TRBJ2-2; unclear D gene. CDR3 length: 14 amino acids. Trimming left V 5 bases short and J 3 bases short, with 10 bases between. The germline V gene has CDR1 PRHDT and CDR2 FYEKMQ (reference sequence). The CDR3: CASSRRTYTGELFF. CDR3 nucleotide sequence: TGTGCCAGCAGCCGTCGGACCTACACCGGGGAGCTGTTTTTT. Full variable domain (missing parts from reference TRBV13 and TRBJ2-2): AAGVIQSPRHLIKEKRETATLKCYPIPRHDTVYWYQQGPGQDPQFLISFYEKMQSDKGSIPDRFSAQQFSDYHSELNMSSLELGDSALYFCASSRRTYTGELFFGEGSRLTVL.

This clonotype was observed a few times. The chain couples TRBV5-1 to TRBJ2-1, with TRBD2 matching 8 bases. The CDR3 has 16 residues. V shed 2 bases, J shed 4 bases, and the junction held 8 bases outside the gene matches. The V gene's germline CDR1 is SGHRS and CDR2 YFSETQ. CDR3 sequence reads: CASSFRTSSLYNEQFF. The CDR3, as DNA: TGCGCCAGCAGCTTCAGGACTAGCAGCCTTTACAATGAGCAGTTCTTC.

This clonotype was observed a few times. The chain recombines TRBV5-5 with TRBJ1-2; 9 nucleotides align to TRBD1. J lost 2 bases, V lost 2 bases, and 4 bases had no gene match. This CDR3 region has 15 residues. CDR1 SGHKS and CDR2 YYEKEE come from the germline V gene (reference sequence). Written as DNA, the CDR3 is TGTGCCAGCAGCTTCTCCGGGACAGGGAACTATGGCTACACCTTC. The encoded protein is CASSFSGTGNYGYTF.

This clonotype was found many times. The chain combines TRBV7-2 with TRBJ2-1; D not certain. Deletions cut 2 bases from V and 1 base from J, with 15 bases between. This CDR3 is built from 17 residues. In germline, CDR1 is SGHTA, CDR2 FQGNSA. CDR3 sequence reads: CASSLTMLGMSYNEQFF. The CDR3 nucleotides are TGTGCCAGCAGCTTAACCATGTTGGGGATGTCCTACAATGAGCAGTTCTTC.

This clonotype was counted at least ten times. The genes are TRBV28 and TRBJ2-1, with 12 bases lining up with TRBD2. This CDR3 is 15 amino acids long. V dropped 4 bases and J dropped 8; count of bases not matched to a gene: 6. CDR1 is MDHEN, CDR2 SYDVKM, per germline. CDR3: CASSSQTSGSDEQFF. The CDR3 DNA reads TGTGCCAGCAGTTCACAGACTAGCGGGAGCGATGAGCAGTTCTTC.

This clonotype appeared once. One end of the junction is discordant with germline, which a read error may explain. This sequence joins TRBV4-1 and TRBJ1-6; no definite D call. CDR3 length: 15 residues. Per germline, CDR1 MGHRA and CDR2 YSYEKL. DNA of the CDR3: TGCGCCAGCAGCCAAGTTCAGATGTATATTTCACCCCTCCACTTT. Amino acid sequence: CASSQVQMYISPLHF.

The chain uses TRBV15 and TRBJ2-5, with a possible D match to TRBD2 (5 bases). CDR3 length equals 16 residues. V was clipped by 0 bases and J by 2 bases, with 13 bases between them. Germline CDR1 is LNHNV and CDR2 is YYDKDF (reference sequence). The CDR3 coding sequence is TGTGCCACCAGCAGAGATGGTCCCGGGGATCAAGAGACCCAGTACTTC. Translation gives CATSRDGPGDQETQYF.

Of note for this clonotype: A read error may explain this, as a much larger clone is one base away. The DNA for the CDR3 is TGTGCCCGCAGCCAAGAGTGGAACGCTCCTCAGTACTTC. Translating gives CARSQEWNAPQYF. V is TRBV3-1 and J is TRBJ2-4; D is ambiguous. Germline CDR1 reads LGHDT; CDR2 reads YNNKEL (reference sequence). The CDR3 contains 13 residues.

This clonotype has a count of ten or more. This sequence joins TRBV29-1 and TRBJ2-3; TRBD2 might be the D (5 bases). V lost 3 bases, J lost 0 bases, and 7 bases lay in between. Germline V lookup: CDR1 SQVTM, CDR2 ANQGSEA. This CDR3 has 13 amino acids. In nucleotides, the CDR3 is TGCAGCGTTGATGCGGGCAGCACAGATACGCAGTATTTT. Its translation: CSVDAGSTDTQYF.